Shown below are 21 T cell receptor beta chains from a single sample sequenced in a study of blood T cell repertoires in COVID-19. Measured with immunoSEQ multiplex PCR; TCRdb has only the in-frame clones, and not every one. Of 250,000 to 300,000 clones in the sample, around 81% were seen once. The sequenced sample consisted of peripheral blood. These receptors all stem from an older woman with active or convalescent COVID-19.

This clone was found once. The chain links TRBV9 to TRBJ1-1, with D maybe TRBD1 (5 bases). Germline CDR1 SGDLS, CDR2 YYNGEE. V was shortened by 0 bases and J by 2 bases, with 17 bases between the two germline ends. This CDR3 contains 17 residues. The CDR3 here is CASSVAHRDSANTEAFF. DNA for the CDR3: TGTGCCAGCAGCGTAGCCCACCGCGACAGCGCCAACACTGAAGCTTTCTTT.

V and J are TRBV9 and TRBJ2-5; TRBD2 agrees at 10 bases. Trimming at V came to 2 bases and at J to 4 bases, leaving 5 bases not matched to a gene. The germline CDR1 and CDR2 sequences are SGDLS and YYNGEE. There are 15 residues in the CDR3. CDR3 residues: CASSVRLAGVETQYF. CDR3 nucleotide sequence: TGTGCCAGCAGCGTTAGGCTAGCGGGGGTAGAGACCCAGTACTTC.

The V gene is TRBV15, the J gene TRBJ1-1; unclear D gene. This CDR3 contains 20 residues. V was clipped by 0 bases and J by 1 base, with 24 bases between them. Per germline, CDR1 LNHNV and CDR2 YYDKDF (reference sequence). The CDR3 region is CATSRDYFLVAGGRNTEAFF. Written as DNA, the CDR3 is TGTGCCACCAGCAGAGACTACTTTCTGGTGGCCGGAGGGAGGAACACTGAAGCTTTCTTT.

V and J are TRBV10-3 and TRBJ1-3; D is unclear. The CDR3 spans 12 residues. Deletions cut 6 bases from V and 0 bases from J, with 3 bases between. The V gene's germline CDR1 is ENHRY and CDR2 SYGVKD. The CDR3 loop reads CAISGSGNTIYF. In DNA, the CDR3 is TGTGCCATCAGCGGCTCTGGAAACACCATATATTTT.

This clone was recorded once. The V and J genes are TRBV9 and TRBJ1-1; D perhaps matches TRBD1 (5 bases). The germline V gene encodes CDR1 SGDLS and CDR2 YYNGEE. Trimming removed 0 bases from V and 5 bases from J, with 14 bases in between. This CDR3 comprises 15 residues. This chain's CDR3 is CASSVVGGIGTEAFF. For the CDR3, the DNA is TGTGCCAGCAGCGTAGTGGGGGGGATTGGTACTGAAGCTTTCTTT.

This chain links TRBV27 with TRBJ1-5; D is perhaps TRBD1 (5 bases). This CDR3 contains 14 residues. V was trimmed by 2 bases and J by 5 bases, leaving 10 bases between them. Germline CDR1 MNHEY, CDR2 SMNVEV (reference sequence). The DNA for the CDR3 is TGTGCCAGCAGTTTAGTCAGGGTTGATCAGCCCCAGCATTTT. Translated: CASSLVRVDQPQHF.

This clone was detected only a few times. The V call is TRBV12-1, the J call TRBJ2-7; no DNA check was done on the table's D call, TRBD1. TRBV12-1 is a pseudogene. There are 18 residues in the CDR3. CDR3 DNA sequence: TGTGCCAGCAGCATGCGTTGCAACAGACCCCTAACTTACTACGAGCAGTACTTC. Translating gives CASSMRCNRPLTYYEQYF.

The chain employs TRBV29-1 and TRBJ2-1; TRBD2 aligns across 13 bases. The CDR3 consists of 16 residues. J lost 2 bases, V lost 4 bases, and 5 bases had no gene match. The germline V gene has CDR1 SQVTM and CDR2 ANQGSEA. The CDR3 DNA reads as TGCAGCGTTGCAGGGACTAGCGGGGCAACCTACAATGAGCAGTTCTTC. Its translation: CSVAGTSGATYNEQFF.

The chain is built from TRBV10-3 and TRBJ2-3; TRBD1 might be the D (6 bases). CDR1 and CDR2 (germline): ENHRY, SYGVKD. The CDR3 spans 14 residues. With 2 bases removed from V and 6 bases from J, the gap between germline ends came to 12 bases. The CDR3 sequence: CAISEVGAGDTQYF. The CDR3 nucleotides read TGTGCCATCAGTGAGGTGGGGGCTGGGGATACGCAGTATTTT.

The rearrangement links TRBV7-2 to TRBJ2-7, with 9 bases aligning to TRBD2. The ends lost 7 bases at V and 4 bases at J; junction bases unmatched: 5. This CDR3 has 13 amino acids. Germline-derived CDR1 and CDR2 are SGHTA and FQGNSA. The CDR3 spells CASKSRGGYEQYF. CDR3 nucleotide sequence: TGTGCCAGCAAGTCGCGGGGGGGTTACGAGCAGTACTTC.

This clone has only one observation. The J gene is TRBJ1-1, the V gene TRBV6-5; D possibly corresponds to TRBD1 (6 bases). CDR1 is MNHEY, CDR2 SVGAGI, per germline. Trimming took off 7 bases at V and 1 base at J, with 10 bases between the two ends. This CDR3 region has 13 residues. CDR3 nucleotides: TGTGCCAGCAAAGTACAGGGGAACACTGAAGCTTTCTTT. It yields the protein CASKVQGNTEAFF.

There are a few counts of this clone. Here the CDR3 reads CASGLGQGSSYNEQFF. The CDR3 nucleotides are TGTGCTAGTGGTTTAGGGCAGGGGAGCTCCTACAATGAGCAGTTCTTC. V gene TRBV12-5 combines with J gene TRBJ2-1; perhaps TRBD1 as D (6 bases). V lost 3 bases and J lost 0, with 12 bases in between. Germline CDR1 LGHNT, CDR2 FRNRAP. This CDR3 has 16 amino acids.

V gene TRBV10-2 combines with J gene TRBJ1-6, with TRBD1 identical over 7 bases. V lost 3 bases and J lost 5; bases outside the gene matches: 10. The CDR3 extends over 17 amino acids. Germline V gene data show CDR1 as WSHSY and CDR2 as SAAADI. The CDR3 loop reads CASSDPLGQADNSPLHF. CDR3 bases: TGCGCCAGCAGTGATCCTCTCGGACAGGCTGATAATTCACCCCTCCACTTT.

The rearrangement uses TRBV5-1 and TRBJ1-1, with a possible D match to TRBD1 (6 bases). From germline, CDR1 is SGHRS and CDR2 YFSETQ. V dropped 5 bases and J dropped 5 bases, with 13 bases sitting between them. The CDR3 has 13 amino acids. CDR3 nucleotide sequence: TGCGCCAGCAGAGGAACAGGGAAAACTGAAGCTTTCTTT. Translation: CASRGTGKTEAFF.

V and J are TRBV27 and TRBJ1-5; 9 bases are a match to TRBD1. Trimming cost V 6 bases and J 12 bases; bases outside gene matches: 12. CDR1 and CDR2 from the germline V gene are MNHEY and SMNVEV (reference sequence). CDR3 size: 14 residues. Written as DNA, the CDR3 is TGTGCCAGCAGCCGGTCGACAGGGGGGGGAATCCAGCATTTT. This translates into CASSRSTGGGIQHF.

The gene calls are TRBV5-6 and TRBJ1-4; D not resolved. The CDR3 has 18 amino acids. The germline gives CDR1 SGHDT, CDR2 YYEEEE. V was pared by 3 bases and J by 7 bases, with 25 bases between. CDR3 DNA sequence: TGTGCCAGCAGCTGGATGGCCCCCCGGCGGTCGGAGGGTGAAAAACTGTTTTTT. Translated, it gives CASSWMAPRRSEGEKLFF. The full variable domain, its missing parts supplied by reference TRBV5-6 and TRBJ1-4, is DAGVTQSPTHLIKTRGQQVTLRCSPKSGHDTVSWYQQALGQGPQFIFQYYEEEERQRGNFPDRFSGHQFPNYSSELNVNALLLGDSALYLCASSWMAPRRSEGEKLFFGSGTQLSVL.

V is TRBV28 and J is TRBJ1-2; no clear D gene. Per germline, CDR1 MDHEN and CDR2 SYDVKM. The length of the CDR3 is 11 residues. Deletions cut 4 bases from V and 8 bases from J, with 8 bases between. CDR3 region: CASSSLRGYTF. For the CDR3, the DNA is TGTGCCAGCAGTTCTCTGAGGGGCTACACCTTC.

The chain links TRBV20-1 to TRBJ1-1; 8 bases agree with TRBD1. The CDR3 totals 11 residues. The V segment lost 5 bases and the J segment 11 bases; nucleotides outside the gene matches: 7. In germline, CDR1 is DFQATT, CDR2 SNEGSKA (reference sequence). CDR3 region: CSAGQGAGAFF. DNA of the CDR3: TGCAGTGCTGGTCAGGGGGCTGGGGCTTTCTTT.

The rearrangement joins TRBV6-5 to TRBJ1-3, with 8 bases aligning to TRBD1. The CDR3 sequence is 14 residues long. The V and J ends lost 6 bases and 0 bases, in that order; junction bases with no gene match: 1. Germline CDR1 MNHEY, CDR2 SVGAGI. The CDR3 bases are TGTGCCAGCAGGCAGGGGGCCTCTGGAAACACCATATATTTT. Translated: CASRQGASGNTIYF.

The J gene is TRBJ2-7, the V gene TRBV13; D perhaps matches TRBD2 (5 bases). Trimming took 4 bases from V and 6 from J, leaving 19 bases between them. CDR1 and CDR2 (germline): PRHDT, FYEKMQ (reference sequence). The CDR3 is 15 residues long. The CDR3 DNA reads TGTGCCAGCAGCTCCACTAGTAGTACCACCCCCGAGCAGTACTTC. Translated, it gives CASSSTSSTTPEQYF.

The V call is TRBV11-1, the J call TRBJ2-7; a weak D match, TRBD1 (5 bases). Germline loops: CDR1 SGHAT, CDR2 FQDESV (reference sequence). The CDR3 is made up of 15 amino acids. V lost 1 base to trimming and J lost 0 bases, with 10 bases between them. The DNA for the CDR3 is TGTGCCAGCAGCTTAGAACAGGCGAGCTCCTACGAGCAGTACTTC. Protein product: CASSLEQASSYEQYF. Together with reference TRBV11-1 and TRBJ2-7, the CDR3 gives the full variable domain: EAEVAQSPRYKITEKSQAVAFWCDPISGHATLYWYRQILGQGPELLVQFQDESVVDDSQLPKDRFSAERLKGVDSTLKIQPAELGDSAMYLCASSLEQASSYEQYFGPGTRLTVT.